Listed below are T cell receptor beta chains from one sample, sequenced in a study of patients and donors after allogeneic stem cell transplantation. TCRdb used MiXCR to reprocess the RT-PCR reads, holding one entry per CDR3 protein. The sample carries about 200,000 distinct CDR3 sequences, around 40% recorded once. Sequencing used blood, either unsorted or a sorted T cell fraction (not recorded which). These TCRs come from a human donor who was either an allogeneic HSCT recipient or a stem cell or donor lymphocyte infusion donor (not recorded which). It is not recorded whose cells these are; they may come from a transplant donor. The CDR3 runs from the conserved cysteine through the conserved F or W. Each record gives: clone size, V gene, J gene, CDR3 protein. Clone size, where shown, is once, few, many, or a class for clones that have expanded.

-	TRBV12-3/TRBV12-4	TRBJ2-3	CASITSAGGTTDTQYF
-	TRBV4-1	TRBJ1-1	CATRGRENTEAFF
-	TRBV4-2	TRBJ2-1	CASSQEDYPTNEQFF
few	TRBV12-3/TRBV12-4	TRBJ2-7	CASSAATAPYEQYF
-	TRBV5-1	TRBJ2-3	CASSLPRGHTDTQYF
-	TRBV4-2	TRBJ2-3	CASSQVGGTSYTDTQYF
few	TRBV4-1	TRBJ1-5	CASSRQGARDQPQHF
few	TRBV28	TRBJ2-7	CASNPDFAYEQYF
-	TRBV7-3	TRBJ2-3	CASSSRLAGSYTDTQYF
few	TRBV15	TRBJ1-5	CATSRYRGRSNQPQHF
-	TRBV6-1	TRBJ2-3	CASIRLAGSTDTQYF
-	TRBV12-3/TRBV12-4	TRBJ2-1	CASSLDRSYYNEQFF
-	TRBV28	TRBJ1-1	CASSETGLAHTEAFF
few	TRBV12-3/TRBV12-4	TRBJ1-1	CASSLEGGLTEAFF
-	TRBV7-3	TRBJ2-3	CASSSGGTDTQYF
few	TRBV12-3/TRBV12-4	TRBJ1-5	CASSSTGTGGNSNQPQHF
few	TRBV7-2	TRBJ1-3	CASSPWKIGDYSGNTIYF
-	TRBV4-2	TRBJ2-5	CASSQVQLETQYF
-	TRBV7-9	TRBJ2-7	CASSFGGTYEQYF
few	TRBV16	TRBJ1-1	CASSQSGQGGTEAFF
-	TRBV20-1	TRBJ1-5	CSAGGQPQHF
-	TRBV4-3	TRBJ2-3	CASSRALGLYTDTQYF
-	TRBV7-2	TRBJ1-5	CASSVAGTQPQHF
few	TRBV7-9	TRBJ1-1	CASSLELDTEAFF
few	TRBV5-1	TRBJ1-6	CASSPRVGAFTNSPLHF
few	TRBV9	TRBJ2-2	CASSSTSGNTGELFF
many	TRBV6-6	TRBJ1-6	CASSYSNPTSGSPLHF
few	TRBV9	TRBJ1-1	CASTQTGANTEAFF
-	TRBV4-2	TRBJ1-3	CASSPPIRKGPGNTIYF
many	TRBV20-1	TRBJ1-1	CSARQGLWDTEAFF
-	TRBV9	TRBJ1-2	CASSGPPRENYGYTF
few	TRBV5-1	TRBJ1-5	CASRTGDNQPQHF
few	TRBV7-9	TRBJ2-1	CACLRDTFSYNEQFF
few	TRBV6-5	TRBJ1-5	CASSRMGADQPQHF
-	TRBV7-3	TRBJ1-2	CASSSDRNGGYTF
-	TRBV5-5	TRBJ2-5	CASSLGRLQETQYF
few	TRBV3-1	TRBJ1-2	CASSQDPGRPYGYTF
-	TRBV12-3/TRBV12-4	TRBJ2-5	CASSLKGRTQYF
few	TRBV12-3/TRBV12-4	TRBJ1-5	CASSPGGIQPQHF
few	TRBV27	TRBJ2-7	CASSLGGPSYEQYF
-	TRBV28	TRBJ2-5	CASSFLRASGGRETQYF
few	TRBV12-3/TRBV12-4	TRBJ2-5	CASSPDPWETQYF
-	TRBV2	TRBJ1-2	CASSPLDSYGYTF
-	TRBV11-2	TRBJ2-3	CASSLQRRQTQYF